A single sample is the source of the 29 T cell receptor beta chains below, sequenced in a study of cytomegalovirus exposure and HLA in healthy donors. Both 60 Vbeta primers and 13 Jbeta primers went into the PCR. Measured with immunoSEQ multiplex PCR; TCRdb has only the in-frame clones, and not every one. The data hold 100,000 to 150,000 clones, with over 70% observed a single time. Sequencing used PBMCs. The receptors derive from a female donor in good health and CMV-seronegative.

In nucleotides, the CDR3 is TGTGCCAGCACACCCCGGGGGGGGGCCTACAATGAGCAGTTCTTC. This codes for CASTPRGGAYNEQFF. The chain carries TRBV13 and TRBJ2-1, with 8 bases aligning to TRBD2. The CDR3 loop spans 15 amino acids. Germline V gene sequence: CDR1 PRHDT, CDR2 FYEKMQ (reference sequence). The junction had 7 bases not matched to a gene; V was cut back by 7 bases and J by 2 bases.

This chain links TRBV5-4 with TRBJ2-2, with 7 bases aligning to TRBD2. This CDR3 has 16 residues. The V gene's germline CDR1 is SGHNT and CDR2 YYREEE (reference sequence). With V trimmed by 4 bases and J by 4 bases, 10 bases remained unmatched. In DNA form, the CDR3 reads TGTGCCAGCAGCGGGGGGGGAGGAGGCCCCACCGGGGAGCTGTTTTTT. It is translated as CASSGGGGGPTGELFF.

This clone is a singleton in its sample. The gene calls are TRBV6-5 and TRBJ1-4; 9 positions agree with TRBD1. The CDR3 runs 15 residues. V shed 5 bases, J shed 8 bases, and the junction held 9 bases outside the gene matches. Germline V lookup: CDR1 MNHEY, CDR2 SVGAGI. CDR3 DNA: TGTGCCAGCAGTGTACAGGGGGCGCGAGGGGAAAAACTGTTTTTT. It encodes CASSVQGARGEKLFF.

For the CDR3, the DNA is TGTGCCAGTAGTCGACAGGGGTACACTGAAGCTTTCTTT. It specifies CASSRQGYTEAFF. This sequence joins TRBV19 and TRBJ1-1; 8 bases fit TRBD1. CDR1 is LNHDA and CDR2 is SQIVND in the germline V gene (reference sequence). After removal of 5 bases from V and 3 bases from J, the junction contained 2 bases not matched to a gene. The CDR3 totals 13 residues.

In its sample, this clone was seen a few times. In nucleotides, the CDR3 is TGTGCCAGCACCCCTCCCCAGGGCGCTAACTATGGCTACACCTTC. This codes for CASTPPQGANYGYTF. The rearrangement joins TRBV28 to TRBJ1-2; a weak D match, TRBD1 (5 bases). The germline V and J ends were trimmed by 7 bases and 0 bases, with 15 bases remaining between them. This CDR3 contains 15 residues. Germline CDR1 and CDR2: MDHEN and SYDVKM.

The J gene is TRBJ1-1, the V gene TRBV30; no clear D gene. Germline-derived CDR1 and CDR2 are GTSNPN and SVGIG (reference sequence). CDR3 length: 13 amino acids. The V end lost 2 bases, the J end lost 5 bases, and 12 bases lay between the germline ends. This CDR3 reads CAWSPSRQTEAFF. CDR3 nucleotides: TGTGCCTGGAGTCCGAGCAGGCAAACTGAAGCTTTCTTT.

The chain carries TRBV5-1 and TRBJ2-5, with D tentatively TRBD2 (6 bases). Germline CDR1 is SGHRS and CDR2 is YFSETQ. The CDR3 spans 14 residues. V gave up 1 base and J gave up 4 bases, with 11 bases separating them. CDR3: CASSLSGRGETQYF. The CDR3 region has the DNA TGCGCCAGCAGCTTGTCCGGGAGAGGAGAGACCCAGTACTTC.

This sequence joins TRBV19 and TRBJ2-5, with a weak D call TRBD2 (7 bases). CDR1 and CDR2 from the germline V gene are LNHDA and SQIVND (reference sequence). The germline V and J ends were trimmed by 3 bases and 0 bases, with 14 bases remaining between them. The CDR3 consists of 16 residues. DNA for the CDR3: TGTGCCAGTAGTATTGGGGGGGCAGGGGACCAAGAGACCCAGTACTTC. Translating gives CASSIGGAGDQETQYF.

V usage is TRBV7-9 and J usage is TRBJ2-7; 12 bases agree with TRBD1. This CDR3 region has 19 residues. After removal of 5 bases from V and 7 bases from J, the junction contained 21 bases not matched to a gene. CDR1 is SEHNR, CDR2 FQNEAQ, per germline (reference sequence). CDR3 sequence reads: CASSDAGGDRGQGGREQYF. The DNA of the CDR3 is TGTGCCAGCAGCGACGCAGGGGGGGACAGGGGGCAGGGGGGGAGAGAGCAGTACTTC.

The gene calls are TRBV5-6 and TRBJ2-1; 7 bases are a match to TRBD2. Trimming took 4 bases from V and 2 from J; bases not matched to a gene: 3. The CDR3 covers 14 residues. Germline loops: CDR1 SGHDT, CDR2 YYEEEE. Written as DNA, the CDR3 is TGTGCCAGCAGCGCCGGGACTACCTACAATGAGCAGTTCTTC. Translation: CASSAGTTYNEQFF.

This rearrangement joins TRBV4-2 to TRBJ2-5; 13 positions match TRBD2. This CDR3 comprises 17 residues. CDR1 is LGHNA, CDR2 YNFKEQ, per germline. The ends lost 5 bases at V and 4 bases at J; junction bases unmatched: 10. The CDR3 spells CASSSGLAGLGSETQYF. The DNA of the CDR3 is TGTGCCAGCAGCTCGGGACTAGCGGGATTGGGGTCAGAGACCCAGTACTTC.

The gene calls are TRBV21-1 and TRBJ1-6; no check of the table's D call, TRBD1, against the DNA was made. TRBV21-1 is shown as a pseudogene. This CDR3 has 16 amino acids. CDR3 region: CASSNDRDRGPSPLHF. The CDR3 DNA sequence: TGTGCCAGCAGCAATGACCGGGACAGGGGGCCCTCACCCCTCCACTTT.

This chain uses TRBV2 with TRBJ1-5, with D unresolved. This CDR3 has 14 residues. Germline V gives CDR1 SNHLY, CDR2 FYNNEI. V gave up 6 bases and J gave up 0 bases, with 9 bases separating them. The CDR3 DNA reads as TGTGCCAGCAGGGCACCATATAGCAATCAGCCCCAGCATTTT. This gives the protein CASRAPYSNQPQHF.

The CDR3 DNA reads TGTGCCAGCAGTTTATCGCAGCGGGAGAGGCCCTACGAGCAGTACTTC. Encoded protein: CASSLSQRERPYEQYF. V gene TRBV27 combines with J gene TRBJ2-7; 8 nucleotides align to TRBD2. Germline loops: CDR1 MNHEY, CDR2 SMNVEV (reference sequence). After removal of 0 bases from V and 2 bases from J, the junction contained 6 bases not matched to a gene. This CDR3 has 16 amino acids.

The chain carries TRBV5-1 and TRBJ2-3; D is uncertain. Trimming shortened V by 3 bases and J by 2 bases, and 10 bases separated the two germline ends. The length of the CDR3 is 14 residues. The germline CDR1 and CDR2 sequences are SGHRS and YFSETQ. The DNA for the CDR3 is TGCGCCAGCAGCTCCCATACTTCCACAGATACGCAGTATTTT. Residues: CASSSHTSTDTQYF.

J is TRBJ1-1 and V is TRBV28; TRBD1 agrees at 10 bases. The CDR3 is 16 amino acids. After removal of 6 bases from V and 1 base from J, the junction contained 8 bases not matched to a gene. Germline V gene sequence: CDR1 MDHEN, CDR2 SYDVKM. This CDR3 reads CASSRDRGRGNTEAFF. CDR3 DNA: TGTGCCAGCAGCCGCGACAGGGGGCGAGGGAACACTGAAGCTTTCTTT.

The DNA for the CDR3 is TGTGCCAGCAGCTCACGGACAGGGGCGAACGAGCAGTACTTC. Translated, it gives CASSSRTGANEQYF. This rearrangement joins TRBV5-4 to TRBJ2-7; 9 bases map to TRBD1. The CDR3 sequence is 14 residues long. Germline CDR1 and CDR2: SGHNT and YYREEE (reference sequence). With V trimmed by 3 bases and J by 5 bases, 6 bases remained unmatched.

The chain links TRBV9 to TRBJ1-2, with D maybe TRBD1 (6 bases). The CDR3 is 16 residues long. The V end was cut by 4 bases, the J end by 7 bases, with 23 bases between. Germline V lookup: CDR1 SGDLS, CDR2 YYNGEE. The CDR3 region is CASSSSLGASYTGYTF. The CDR3 DNA follows: TGTGCCAGCAGCTCATCTTTGGGGGCCTCCTATACTGGCTACACCTTC.

The chain employs TRBV7-9 and TRBJ1-4; 9 bases are shared with TRBD1. V was clipped by 3 bases and J by 7 bases; unmatched bases: 3. Germline V gives CDR1 SEHNR, CDR2 FQNEAQ (reference sequence). The CDR3 has 14 residues. The CDR3 nucleotides read TGTGCCAGCAGCTTGGGGACAGGGTCTGAAAAACTGTTTTTT. It specifies CASSLGTGSEKLFF.

The chain employs TRBV4-1 and TRBJ2-5; no firm D call. The J call could be wrong; TRBJ2-7 is a better fit for the DNA end. The CDR3 sequence is 15 residues long. Per germline, CDR1 MGHRA and CDR2 YSYEKL. This CDR3 reads CASSQGPQRYYEQYF. The CDR3 coding sequence is TGCGCCAGCAGCCAAGGGCCCCAGCGTTACTACGAGCAGTACTTC.

The rearrangement joins TRBV14 to TRBJ2-1; 7 bases line up with TRBD2. This CDR3 region has 14 residues. With 1 base clipped from V and 7 bases from J, the junction kept 4 bases outside the gene matches. In germline, CDR1 is SGHDN, CDR2 FVKESK. CDR3 nucleotide sequence: TGTGCCAGCAGCCAAGGAGCGGGGCATAATGAGCAGTTCTTC. Encoded protein: CASSQGAGHNEQFF.

The gene calls are TRBV28 and TRBJ2-3, with D uncertain. The CDR3 spans 15 residues. The V gene's germline CDR1 is MDHEN and CDR2 SYDVKM. V lost 1 base to trimming and J lost 3 bases, with 11 bases between them. CDR3 in amino acids: CASSLYLSLTDTQYF. The DNA for the CDR3 is TGTGCCAGCAGTTTATATCTTAGCCTTACAGATACGCAGTATTTT.

This clone has only one observation. The chain couples TRBV5-1 to TRBJ1-3; D is undetermined. The CDR3 runs to 14 residues. CDR1 SGHRS and CDR2 YFSETQ come from the germline V gene. The germline V and J ends were trimmed by 0 bases and 0 bases, with 4 bases remaining between them. The CDR3 region is CASSLELSGNTIYF. Written as DNA, the CDR3 is TGCGCCAGCAGCTTGGAACTCTCTGGAAACACCATATATTTT.

The chain couples TRBV5-1 to TRBJ2-1; 11 bases match TRBD2. Trimming removed 4 bases from V and 9 bases from J; junction bases left unmatched: 9. The V gene's germline CDR1 is SGHRS and CDR2 YFSETQ. The CDR3 consists of 15 residues. The chain's CDR3 is CASSAIAGGQGEQFF. CDR3 coding DNA: TGCGCCAGCAGCGCCATAGCGGGGGGGCAGGGTGAGCAGTTCTTC.

The chain is built from TRBV4-1 and TRBJ2-3; a weak D match, TRBD2 (7 bases). The CDR3 runs to 14 residues. From germline, CDR1 is MGHRA and CDR2 YSYEKL. Trimming pared 5 bases from V and 6 bases from J, leaving 15 bases between. CDR3 residues: CASSKGGEVDTQYF. For the CDR3, the DNA is TGCGCCAGCAGCAAAGGGGGGGAAGTGGATACGCAGTATTTT.

The V and J genes are TRBV7-2 and TRBJ1-2, with D perhaps TRBD1 (6 bases). This CDR3 is 13 amino acids long. With 3 bases removed from V and 6 bases from J, the gap between germline ends came to 11 bases. The germline V gene has CDR1 SGHTA and CDR2 FQGNSA. CDR3 DNA: TGTGCCAGCAGCTTTGTCGGGACAAATGGCTACACCTTC. This codes for CASSFVGTNGYTF.

This clone has a handful of counts. The rearrangement links TRBV30 to TRBJ1-2, with D perhaps matching TRBD1 (6 bases). CDR1 is GTSNPN and CDR2 is SVGIG in the germline V gene (reference sequence). CDR3 length: 13 amino acids. Between the trimmed V and J ends, which lost 6 bases and 6 bases, there was a span of 17 bases. The CDR3 nucleotides are TGTGCCTGCTCGACAGGTTCTTACCATGGCTACACCTTC. It codes for CACSTGSYHGYTF.

This clone was observed a handful of times. The chain links TRBV5-4 to TRBJ2-1, with TRBD2 matching over 9 bases. The V segment lost 3 bases and the J segment 3 bases; nucleotides outside the gene matches: 4. The CDR3 has 15 amino acids. Per the germline V gene, CDR1 is SGHNT and CDR2 is YYREEE (reference sequence). Here the CDR3 reads CASSSLSGSYNEQFF. The CDR3, as DNA: TGTGCCAGCAGCTCTCTTAGCGGGAGCTACAATGAGCAGTTCTTC.

CDR3 in amino acids: CASSHSSVPPLHF. The CDR3 DNA is TGTGCCAGCAGCCACTCTTCGGTGCCACCCCTCCACTTT. This rearrangement joins TRBV11-2 to TRBJ1-6; D remains unclear. CDR1 is SGHAT, CDR2 FQNNGV, per germline. Between the trimmed V and J ends, which lost 5 bases and 11 bases, there was a span of 13 bases. The CDR3 runs to 13 residues. The full variable domain, rest sourced from reference TRBV11-2 and TRBJ1-6, is EAGVAQSPRYKIIEKRQSVAFWCNPISGHATLYWYQQILGQGPKLLIQFQNNGVVDDSQLPKDRFSAERLKGVDSTLKIQPAKLEDSAVYLCASSHSSVPPLHFGNGTRLTVT.